This T cell receptor (beta chain) was recorded in a study of cytomegalovirus exposure and HLA in healthy donors. CDR1 is SGHVS, CDR2 FNYEAQ, per germline. Trimming stripped 5 bases from V and 4 bases from J, with 11 bases between. This CDR3 has 14 amino acids. Primers: 60 Vbeta forward and 13 Jbeta reverse. Assay used: immunoSEQ multiplex PCR; TCRdb lists only in-frame clones, some missing. The sample lists 150,000 to 200,000 clones, roughly four fifths occurring once. The source is a woman under 30 in good health and CMV-seropositive. The specimen sequenced was PBMCs. The chain carries TRBV7-6 and TRBJ1-4, with a tentative D call TRBD1 (5 bases). CDR3 sequence reads: CASSIRGYNEKLFF. In nucleotides, the CDR3 is TGTGCCAGCAGCATAAGGGGTTATAATGAAAAACTGTTTTTT.